The entry below describes one T cell receptor beta chain. The method was immunoSEQ multiplex PCR; TCRdb's version includes in-frame clones alone and lacks a portion of them. The data hold about 58,000 clones, with approximately 89% observed a single time. This CDR3 region has 11 residues. Germline V gene data show CDR1 as MNHEY and CDR2 as SMNVEV (reference sequence). V was trimmed by 7 bases and J by 3 bases, leaving 5 bases between them. No infections or other immune events were documented during collection. These data are taken from a study of identifying expanded T cells in peripheral blood. This TCR derives from a person aged 18 to 69 in good health. The chain links TRBV27 to TRBJ2-3; the D is unclear. Sequenced input: blood. Here the CDR3 DNA reads TGTGCCAGCAAGAGGACAGATACGCAGTATTTT. It encodes CASKRTDTQYF.